This T cell receptor beta chain was recorded in a study of regulatory T cells in long-lasting Graves disease. CDR3-region Arm-PCR and iRepertoire HTBI primers produced the TCR beta libraries. TCRdb analysed the multiplex PCR reads with MiXCR anew, one entry per CDR3 protein. The sample records some 250,000 distinct CDR3 sequences, about 17% being singletons. Time point given: newly diagnosed GD, antithyroid drugs for less than 3 months. From PBMCs, RNA was extracted and then used to make the TCR library. There are 17 residues in the CDR3. Germline CDR1 reads MGHRA; CDR2 reads YSYEKL. Trimming removed 4 bases from V and 1 base from J; junction bases left unmatched: 10. This clonotype occurred a few times. These sequences were also reported in another study, on T cells in Graves' hyperthyroidism and ophthalmopathy.

The genes are TRBV4-1 and TRBJ1-1; 9 nucleotides agree with TRBD1. The sample consisted of peripheral blood mononuclear cells (PBMCs), taken at new diagnosis, from a patient treated with antithyroid drugs. The clonotype comes from a woman aged 30 to 39 with Graves disease. The CDR3 is CASSLGQGITRNTEAFF. DNA of the CDR3: TGCGCCAGCAGCCTCGGACAGGGGATTACAAGGAACACTGAAGCTTTCTTT.